This T cell receptor (beta chain) was recovered during a study of cytomegalovirus exposure and HLA in healthy donors. Study outcomes and limitations: Compared with the approximately 670-donor mean, an Asian-associated ancestry cluster reportedly had fewer N-insertions, according to a later analysis.

A multiplex PCR was run with 60 Vbeta primers and 13 Jbeta primers. TCRdb's table, derived via immunoSEQ multiplex PCR, lists solely in-frame clones and lacks some. The sample yields about 160,000 clones, 60% to 80% seen once. The CDR3 length is 14 residues. Germline lookup yields CDR1 SGHVS and CDR2 FNYEAQ. The V gene end was trimmed by 4 bases and the J gene end by 5 bases; junction bases not matched to a gene: 6. As concerns this clone: The antigen is not known.

This TCR derives from a male donor in good health and CMV-seronegative. The sequencing input was PBMCs. The rearrangement uses TRBV7-6 and TRBJ1-1, with 8 bases fitting TRBD1. Here the CDR3 reads CASSSNRGGTEAFF. The CDR3 DNA is TGTGCCAGCAGCTCTAACAGGGGGGGAACTGAAGCTTTCTTT.